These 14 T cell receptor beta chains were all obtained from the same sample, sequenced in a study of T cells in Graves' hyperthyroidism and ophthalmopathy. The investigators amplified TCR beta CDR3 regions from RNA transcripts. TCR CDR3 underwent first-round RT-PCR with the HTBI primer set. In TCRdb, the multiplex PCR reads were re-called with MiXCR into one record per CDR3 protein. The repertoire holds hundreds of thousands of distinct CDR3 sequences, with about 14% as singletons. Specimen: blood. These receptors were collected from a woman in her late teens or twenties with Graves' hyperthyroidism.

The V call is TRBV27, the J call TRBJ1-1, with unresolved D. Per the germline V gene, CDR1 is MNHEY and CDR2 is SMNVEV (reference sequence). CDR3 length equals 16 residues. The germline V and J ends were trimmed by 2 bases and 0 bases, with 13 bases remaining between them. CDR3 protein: CASSLRRPDMNTEAFF. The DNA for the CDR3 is TGTGCCAGCAGTTTAAGACGGCCCGATATGAACACTGAAGCTTTCTTT.

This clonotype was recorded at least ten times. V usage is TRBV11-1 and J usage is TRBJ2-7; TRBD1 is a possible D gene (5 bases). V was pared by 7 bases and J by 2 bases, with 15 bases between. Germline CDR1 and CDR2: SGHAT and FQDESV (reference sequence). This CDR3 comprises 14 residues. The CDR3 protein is CASTINQGAYEQYF. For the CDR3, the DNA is TGTGCCAGCACCATAAATCAGGGTGCCTACGAGCAGTACTTC. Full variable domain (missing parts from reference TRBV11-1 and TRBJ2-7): EAEVAQSPRYKITEKSQAVAFWCDPISGHATLYWYRQILGQGPELLVQFQDESVVDDSQLPKDRFSAERLKGVDSTLKIQPAELGDSAMYLCASTINQGAYEQYFGPGTRLTVT.

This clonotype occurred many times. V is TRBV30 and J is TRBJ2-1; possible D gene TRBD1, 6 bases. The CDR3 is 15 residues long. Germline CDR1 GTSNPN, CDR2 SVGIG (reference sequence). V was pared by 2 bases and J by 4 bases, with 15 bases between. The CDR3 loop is CAWSLAGTPYNEQFF. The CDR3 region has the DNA TGTGCCTGGAGTCTCGCTGGGACACCATACAATGAGCAGTTCTTC.

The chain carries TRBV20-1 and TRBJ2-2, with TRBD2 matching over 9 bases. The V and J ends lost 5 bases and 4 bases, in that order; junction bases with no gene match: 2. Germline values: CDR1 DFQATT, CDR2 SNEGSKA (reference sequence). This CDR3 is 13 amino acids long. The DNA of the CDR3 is TGCAGTGCTTTTAGCGGGAGCACCGGGGAGCTGTTTTTT. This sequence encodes CSAFSGSTGELFF.

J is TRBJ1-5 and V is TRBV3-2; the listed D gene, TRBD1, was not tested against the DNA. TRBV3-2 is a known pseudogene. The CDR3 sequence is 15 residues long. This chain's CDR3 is CASSQEGTPHRPQHF. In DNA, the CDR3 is TGTGCCAGCAGCCAAGAGGGGACACCCCATCGGCCCCAGCATTTT.

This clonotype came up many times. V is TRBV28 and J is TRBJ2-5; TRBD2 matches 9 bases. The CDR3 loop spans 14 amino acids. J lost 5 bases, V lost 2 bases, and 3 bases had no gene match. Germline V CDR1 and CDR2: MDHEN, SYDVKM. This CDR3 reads CASSLIAGAETQYF. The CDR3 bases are TGTGCCAGCAGTTTAATAGCGGGAGCGGAGACCCAGTACTTC.

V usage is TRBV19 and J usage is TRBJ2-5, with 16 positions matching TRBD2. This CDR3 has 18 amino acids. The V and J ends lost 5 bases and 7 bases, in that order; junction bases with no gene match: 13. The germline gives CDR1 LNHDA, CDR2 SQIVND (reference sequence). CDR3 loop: CASSVTGTSGRAGGTQYF. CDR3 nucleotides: TGTGCCAGTAGTGTAACCGGGACTAGCGGGAGGGCCGGCGGGACCCAGTACTTC.

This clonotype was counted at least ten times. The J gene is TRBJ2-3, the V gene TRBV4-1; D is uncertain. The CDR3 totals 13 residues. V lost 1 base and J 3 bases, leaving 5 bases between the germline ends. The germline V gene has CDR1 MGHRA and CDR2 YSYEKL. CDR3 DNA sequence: TGCGCCAGCAGCCAAGCCGGGACAGATACGCAGTATTTT. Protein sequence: CASSQAGTDTQYF.

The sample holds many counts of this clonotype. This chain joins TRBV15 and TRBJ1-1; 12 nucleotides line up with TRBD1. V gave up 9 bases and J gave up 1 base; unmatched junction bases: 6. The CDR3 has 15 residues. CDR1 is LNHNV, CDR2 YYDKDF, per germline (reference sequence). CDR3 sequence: CATGQGAGWNTEAFF. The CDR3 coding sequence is TGTGCCACGGGACAGGGGGCCGGTTGGAACACTGAAGCTTTCTTT.

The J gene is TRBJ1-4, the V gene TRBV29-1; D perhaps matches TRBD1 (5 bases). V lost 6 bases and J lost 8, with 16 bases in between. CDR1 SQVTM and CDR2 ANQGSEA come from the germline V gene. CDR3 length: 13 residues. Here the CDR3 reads CSVKRGGDEKLFF. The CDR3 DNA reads TGCAGCGTCAAGCGGGGAGGGGACGAAAAACTGTTTTTT. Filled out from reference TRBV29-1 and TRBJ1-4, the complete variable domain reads SAVISQKPSRDICQRGTSLTIQCQVDSQVTMMFWYRQQPGQSLTLIATANQGSEATYESGFVIDKFPISRPNLTFSTLTVSNMSPEDSSIYLCSVKRGGDEKLFFGSGTQLSVL.

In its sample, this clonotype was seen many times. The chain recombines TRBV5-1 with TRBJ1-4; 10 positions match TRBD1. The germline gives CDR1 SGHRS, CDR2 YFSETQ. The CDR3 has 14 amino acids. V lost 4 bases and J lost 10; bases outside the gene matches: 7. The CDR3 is CASSRGQGFGKLFF. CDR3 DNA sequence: TGCGCCAGCAGCCGGGGACAGGGGTTTGGAAAACTGTTTTTT.

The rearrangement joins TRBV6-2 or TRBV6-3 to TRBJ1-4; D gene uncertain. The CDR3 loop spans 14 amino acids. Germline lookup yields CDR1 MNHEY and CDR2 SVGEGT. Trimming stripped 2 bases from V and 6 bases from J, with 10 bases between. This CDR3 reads CASSYGTTDEKLFF. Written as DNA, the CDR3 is TGTGCCAGCAGTTACGGCACGACGGATGAAAAACTGTTTTTT.

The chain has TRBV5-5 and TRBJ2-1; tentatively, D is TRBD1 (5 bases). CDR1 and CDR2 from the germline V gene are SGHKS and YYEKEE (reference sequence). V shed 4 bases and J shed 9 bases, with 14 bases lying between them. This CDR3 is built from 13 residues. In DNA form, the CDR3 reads TGTGCCAGCAGCCCTGGGGCTAGTGGTGAGCAGTTCTTC. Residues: CASSPGASGEQFF.

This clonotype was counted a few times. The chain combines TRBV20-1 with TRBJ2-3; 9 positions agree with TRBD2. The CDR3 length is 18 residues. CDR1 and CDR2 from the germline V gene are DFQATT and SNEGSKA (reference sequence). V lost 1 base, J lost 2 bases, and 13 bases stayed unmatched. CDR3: CSARVPPISGRYTDTQYF. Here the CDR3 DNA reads TGCAGTGCTAGAGTCCCCCCTATTAGCGGGAGATACACAGATACGCAGTATTTT.